Each of the 19 T cell receptor beta chains below was sequenced from the same sample in a study of T cell responses to AZD1222 COVID-19 vaccine. Measured with immunoSEQ multiplex PCR; TCRdb has only the in-frame clones, and not every one. The sample holds 120,000 or so clones; roughly 92% are singletons and the top ten take around 1.8%. Specimen: peripheral blood, collected on day 0 of AZD1222 vaccination. Source of these receptors: an adult in good health.

V gene TRBV18 combines with J gene TRBJ1-1, with TRBD1 matching over 8 bases. The CDR3 has 14 residues. Per germline, CDR1 KGHSH and CDR2 LQKENI. J was trimmed by 5 bases and V by 2 bases; bases with no gene match: 4. The CDR3 DNA reads TGTGCCAGCTCACCATCAGGGGGCGATACTGAAGCTTTCTTT. Translating gives CASSPSGGDTEAFF.

The sample holds one count of this clone. The rearrangement uses TRBV6-5 and TRBJ2-1; D is uncertain. The CDR3 runs to 14 residues. Trimming took 6 bases from V and 0 from J, leaving 9 bases between them. CDR1 is MNHEY and CDR2 is SVGAGI in the germline V gene. CDR3 bases: TGTGCCAGCAGACCCCTCAGCTCCTACAATGAGCAGTTCTTC. It translates to CASRPLSSYNEQFF.

The rearrangement uses TRBV19 and TRBJ1-2; perhaps TRBD1 as D (6 bases). The CDR3 sequence is 13 residues long. Trimming removed 5 bases from V and 8 bases from J, with 15 bases in between. Germline V gives CDR1 LNHDA, CDR2 SQIVND (reference sequence). The CDR3 sequence is CASSPDSPSGYTF. The DNA of the CDR3 is TGTGCCAGTAGTCCGGACAGCCCCTCAGGCTACACCTTC.

As DNA, the CDR3 is TGTGCCATCAGTGAGCCCCGGACAGGGGAGGCTGGTGGCTACACCTTC. As protein: CAISEPRTGEAGGYTF. The chain has TRBV10-3 and TRBJ1-2; TRBD1 matches at 9 bases. The CDR3 sequence is 16 residues long. Germline trimming cut 2 bases from V and 7 bases from J; bases unmatched to any gene: 11. Germline assignment: CDR1 ENHRY and CDR2 SYGVKD.

This clone was found once. V is TRBV19 and J is TRBJ2-7, with D tentatively TRBD2 (6 bases). Germline V gene data show CDR1 as LNHDA and CDR2 as SQIVND (reference sequence). The V and J ends lost 5 bases and 6 bases respectively, with 17 bases between them. The CDR3 is made up of 14 amino acids. CDR3 amino acids: CASSVAGTRSEQYF. The CDR3 DNA is TGTGCCAGTAGTGTCGCGGGGACGAGGAGCGAGCAGTACTTC.

This chain connects TRBV10-2 to TRBJ1-1; D might be TRBD1 (5 bases). Trimming took 6 bases from V and 4 from J, leaving 15 bases between them. The germline V gene encodes CDR1 WSHSY and CDR2 SAAADI. CDR3 length equals 14 residues. CDR3 bases: TGCGCCAGCAGGGATGGGACTTCGGGCACTGAAGCTTTCTTT. Its protein is CASRDGTSGTEAFF.

This clone was recorded once. This chain joins TRBV12-5 and TRBJ2-1; the match to TRBD2 covers 11 bases. V trimming: 3 bases; J trimming: 0 bases; junction bases outside the gene matches: 4. The CDR3 covers 17 residues. The V gene's germline CDR1 is LGHNT and CDR2 FRNRAP. The CDR3 reads CASGFTTSGGSYNEQFF. The CDR3 DNA is TGTGCTAGTGGTTTCACCACTAGCGGGGGCTCCTACAATGAGCAGTTCTTC.

V and J are TRBV6-4 and TRBJ2-1; D not certain. V dropped 5 bases and J dropped 2 bases, with 16 bases sitting between them. The germline gives CDR1 MRHNA, CDR2 SNTAGT. CDR3 length equals 16 residues. In DNA, the CDR3 is TGTGCCAGCAGTCAACTACCTAGATATGCCTACAATGAGCAGTTCTTC. The encoded protein is CASSQLPRYAYNEQFF.

V and J are TRBV19 and TRBJ1-6; D may be TRBD1 (6 bases). The CDR3 length is 15 residues. Trimming removed 4 bases at V and 6 bases at J, with 13 bases between. Germline assignment: CDR1 LNHDA and CDR2 SQIVND (reference sequence). For the CDR3, the DNA is TGTGCCAGTAGTACCGGACAGCAAGCTAATTCACCCCTCCACTTT. This codes for CASSTGQQANSPLHF.

The rearrangement links TRBV6-2 or TRBV6-3 to TRBJ1-4; D is unclear. CDR1 MNHEY and CDR2 SVGEGT come from the germline V gene. The CDR3 runs to 16 residues. The V end was cut by 2 bases, the J end by 3 bases, with 13 bases between. The CDR3 DNA reads TGTGCCAGCAGTTACCCCGCGGGCAGACCTAATGAAAAACTGTTTTTT. It encodes CASSYPAGRPNEKLFF.

The genes are TRBV5-1 and TRBJ1-1, with unresolved D. This CDR3 spans 13 amino acids. Trimming took off 0 bases at V and 1 base at J, with 4 bases between the two ends. CDR1 is SGHRS, CDR2 YFSETQ, per germline. CDR3 amino acids: CASSLDPNTEAFF. DNA of the CDR3: TGCGCCAGCAGCTTGGACCCGAACACTGAAGCTTTCTTT.

The rearrangement links TRBV5-1 to TRBJ1-4, with TRBD1 matching over 9 bases. The J segment lost 4 bases and the V segment lost 2 bases, leaving 3 bases of the junction unmatched. CDR1 is SGHRS, CDR2 YFSETQ, per germline. This CDR3 spans 15 amino acids. The DNA of the CDR3 is TGCGCCAGCAGCTTAGGACAGGGGATTAATGAAAAACTGTTTTTT. Protein: CASSLGQGINEKLFF.

V usage is TRBV6-5 and J usage is TRBJ2-7, with D tentatively TRBD1 (5 bases). The CDR3 is 13 amino acids. The germline gives CDR1 MNHEY, CDR2 SVGAGI. V shed 6 bases and J shed 2 bases, with 11 bases lying between them. The CDR3 coding sequence is TGTGCCAGCAGAGAGACAGAACCCTACGAGCAGTACGTC. It yields the protein CASRETEPYEQYV.

This sequence joins TRBV19 and TRBJ1-5; no firm D call. V lost 3 bases and J lost 5, with 5 bases in between. The germline V gene has CDR1 LNHDA and CDR2 SQIVND (reference sequence). The length of the CDR3 is 12 residues. CDR3 region: CASSIWDQPQHF. The CDR3, as DNA: TGTGCCAGTAGTATCTGGGATCAGCCCCAGCATTTT.

The chain joins TRBV19 to TRBJ1-5, with D possibly being TRBD1 (5 bases). The CDR3 is 14 residues long. V gave up 5 bases and J gave up 4 bases, with 12 bases separating them. Per germline, CDR1 LNHDA and CDR2 SQIVND (reference sequence). CDR3 nucleotide sequence: TGTGCCAGTAGTTATCCCTCAGGGAATCAGCCCCAGCATTTT. Translated: CASSYPSGNQPQHF. Variable domain in full (rest from reference TRBV19 and TRBJ1-5): DGGITQSPKYLFRKEGQNVTLSCEQNLNHDAMYWYRQDPGQGLRLIYYSQIVNDFQKGDIAEGYSVSREKKESFPLTVTSAQKNPTAFYLCASSYPSGNQPQHFGDGTRLSIL.

This sequence joins TRBV5-1 and TRBJ1-3; D is uncertain. CDR3 length equals 15 residues. Germline-derived CDR1 and CDR2 are SGHRS and YFSETQ. The V end lost 0 bases, the J end lost 0 bases, and 7 bases lay between the germline ends. The CDR3 is CASSLVGDSGNTIYF. The CDR3 nucleotides read TGCGCCAGCAGCTTGGTTGGGGACTCTGGAAACACCATATATTTT.

The chain has TRBV4-3 and TRBJ1-3; no clear D gene. The germline V gene encodes CDR1 LGHNA and CDR2 YSLEER. The CDR3 is made up of 15 amino acids. V was cut by 4 bases and J by 4 bases, with 14 bases left in between. CDR3 DNA: TGCGCCAGCAGCCTGGCCACGGTTATCGGAAACACCATATATTTT. Encoded protein: CASSLATVIGNTIYF.

The chain recombines TRBV12-3 or TRBV12-4 with TRBJ1-2; D not resolved. The length of the CDR3 is 11 residues. Trimming left V 3 bases short and J 8 bases short, with 7 bases between. CDR3 DNA sequence: TGTGCCAGCAGTTTCACACGAGGCTACACCTTC. It encodes CASSFTRGYTF.

This rearrangement joins TRBV3-1 (or the pseudogene TRBV3-2) to TRBJ1-2; D unclear. The V end was cut by 1 base, the J end by 7 bases, with 7 bases between. CDR1 is LGHDT, CDR2 YNNKEL, per germline (reference sequence). The CDR3 runs to 12 residues. The CDR3 bases are TGTGCCAGCAGCCAAGGTATAGGTGGCTACACCTTC. Translating it yields CASSQGIGGYTF.